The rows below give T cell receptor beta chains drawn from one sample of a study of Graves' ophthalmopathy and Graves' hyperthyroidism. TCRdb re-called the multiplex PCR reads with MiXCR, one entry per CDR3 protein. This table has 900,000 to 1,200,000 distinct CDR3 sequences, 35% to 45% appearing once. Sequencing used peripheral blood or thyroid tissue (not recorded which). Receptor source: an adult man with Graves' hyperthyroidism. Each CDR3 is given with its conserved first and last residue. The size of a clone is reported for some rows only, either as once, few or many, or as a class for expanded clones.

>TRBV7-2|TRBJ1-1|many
CASSPKTENTEAFF
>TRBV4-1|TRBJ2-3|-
CASSQGLAGPDTQYF
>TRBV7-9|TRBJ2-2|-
CAGSLDRELFF
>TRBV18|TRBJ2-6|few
CASSPASSGANVLTF
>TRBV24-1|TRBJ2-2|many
CATGQGANTGELFF
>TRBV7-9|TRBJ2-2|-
CASSSIPGGSSTGELFF
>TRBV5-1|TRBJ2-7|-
CASTPRDTPTYEQYF
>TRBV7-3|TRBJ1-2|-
CASTPSGAYGYTF
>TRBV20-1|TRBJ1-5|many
CSASGTEGTDF
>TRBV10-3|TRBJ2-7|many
CATKTGDEQYF
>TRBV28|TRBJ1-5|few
CASRYYHGGDQPQHF
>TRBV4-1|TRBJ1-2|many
CASSQGVGTGRYGYTF
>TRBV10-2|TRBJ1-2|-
CASSEPGAAFYGYTF
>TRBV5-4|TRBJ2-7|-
CASSLISGGSYEQYF
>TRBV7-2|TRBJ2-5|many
CASSLSSGSGETQYF
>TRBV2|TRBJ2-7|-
CASTEGPGQAYEQYF
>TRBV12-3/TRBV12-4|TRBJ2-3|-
CASSFSTDTQYF
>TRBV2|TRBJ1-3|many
CASSSDRAGNTIYF
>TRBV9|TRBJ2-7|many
CASSITGTSGAYEQYF
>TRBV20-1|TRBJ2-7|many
CSARDQGVSYEQYF
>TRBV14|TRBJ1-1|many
CASSQPDGADTEAFF
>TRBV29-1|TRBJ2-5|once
CSRAGGTKWAQYF
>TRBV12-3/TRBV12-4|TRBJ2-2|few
CASSSRRTSGPNTGELFF
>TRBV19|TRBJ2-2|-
CASSIGTGGWGSDTHTGELFF
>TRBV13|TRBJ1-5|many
CASSSGPGNQPQHF
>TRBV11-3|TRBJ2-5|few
CASSLQGEQTQYF
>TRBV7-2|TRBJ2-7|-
CASGLAGGPYEQYF
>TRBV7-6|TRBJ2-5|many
CASSLVSSPGTARQETQYF
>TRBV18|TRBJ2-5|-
CASSPRVGLETQYF
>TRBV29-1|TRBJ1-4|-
CSARGAGGTNEKLFF
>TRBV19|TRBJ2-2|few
CALGTNTGELFF
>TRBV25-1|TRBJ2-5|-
CASSERASGRETQYF
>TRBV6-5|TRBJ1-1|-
CASSYSPGDLNTEAFF
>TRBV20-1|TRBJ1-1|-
CSARSGRGYTEAFF
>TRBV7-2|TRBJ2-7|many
CASRETSGGPYEQYF
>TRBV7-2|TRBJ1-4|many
CASSRGSEKLFF
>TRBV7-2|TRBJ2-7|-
CASSLGGTVASITYEQYF
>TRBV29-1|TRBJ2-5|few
CSVTGIFGDTQYF
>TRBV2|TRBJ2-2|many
CASTSLLLAGELFF
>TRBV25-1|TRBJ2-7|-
CASKGDSGYYEQYF
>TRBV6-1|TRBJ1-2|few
CASSEAWGTEYGYTF
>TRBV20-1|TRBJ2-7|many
CSARQNRGRSYEQYF
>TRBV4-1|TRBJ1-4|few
CASSHRQGGRNEKLFF